The clone carrying this T cell receptor beta chain was detected a few times. Primed by a sample-barcoded 5' primer and a J-beta primer mix, a second PCR proceeded for roughly 6 to 12 cycles. A template-switch adaptor with 12 random nucleotides tagged each cDNA molecule. A single record per CDR3 protein comes from TCRdb applying MiXCR to the 5' RACE reads. The table shows 800,000 to 950,000 distinct CDR3 sequences, with 25% to 30% occurring only once. This entry belongs to a study of blood T cells in healthy people across ages. Per germline, CDR1 MGHRA and CDR2 YSYEKL. The V end lost 0 bases, the J end lost 2 bases, and 25 bases lay between the germline ends. This CDR3 region has 20 residues. The same data also went into a second study, on T cells of mothers and their children. That source notes: Each mother yielded more than 9.5 million TCR beta CDR3 reads. Each child yielded millions of reads. Persistent microchimeric T cell clones were not found at ~100 per million sensitivity.

This TCR was sampled from a woman aged 35 to 49 in good health. What was sequenced was blood. J is TRBJ1-2 and V is TRBV4-1; D is unresolved. For the CDR3, the DNA is TGCGCCAGCAGCCAAGATCGAAGTGCTATAGGACGGGGATCCAACTATGGCTACACCTTC. Residues: CASSQDRSAIGRGSNYGYTF.